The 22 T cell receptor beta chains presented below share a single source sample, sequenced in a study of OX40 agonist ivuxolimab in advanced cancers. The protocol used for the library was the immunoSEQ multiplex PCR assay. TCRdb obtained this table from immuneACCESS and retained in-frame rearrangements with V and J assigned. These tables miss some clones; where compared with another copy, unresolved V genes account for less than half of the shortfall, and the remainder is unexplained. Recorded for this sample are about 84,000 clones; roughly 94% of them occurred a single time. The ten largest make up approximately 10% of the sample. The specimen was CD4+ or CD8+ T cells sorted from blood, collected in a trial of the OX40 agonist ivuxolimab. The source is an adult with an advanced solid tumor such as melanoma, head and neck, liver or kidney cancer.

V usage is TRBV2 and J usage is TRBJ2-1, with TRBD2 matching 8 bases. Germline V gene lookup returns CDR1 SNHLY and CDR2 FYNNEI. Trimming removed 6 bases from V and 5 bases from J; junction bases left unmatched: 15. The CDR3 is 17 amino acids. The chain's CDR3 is CASRRASGSQEDNEQFF. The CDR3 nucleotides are TGTGCCAGCAGGAGGGCTAGCGGGTCTCAAGAGGACAATGAGCAGTTCTTC.

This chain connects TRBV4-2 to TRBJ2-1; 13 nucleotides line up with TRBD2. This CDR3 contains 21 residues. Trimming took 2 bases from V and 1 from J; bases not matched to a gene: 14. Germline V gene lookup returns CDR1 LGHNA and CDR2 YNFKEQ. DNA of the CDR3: TGTGCCAGCAGCCAACCCACCGGGACTAGCGGGATAACCTCGTCCTACAATGAGCAGTTCTTC. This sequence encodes CASSQPTGTSGITSSYNEQFF.

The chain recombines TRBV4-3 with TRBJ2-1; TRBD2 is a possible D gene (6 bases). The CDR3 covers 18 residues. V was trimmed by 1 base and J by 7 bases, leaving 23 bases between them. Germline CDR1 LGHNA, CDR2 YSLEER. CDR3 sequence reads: CASSQAGSYGRSPNEQFF. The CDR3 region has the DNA TGCGCCAGCAGCCAAGCAGGGAGTTACGGGAGATCTCCGAATGAGCAGTTCTTC.

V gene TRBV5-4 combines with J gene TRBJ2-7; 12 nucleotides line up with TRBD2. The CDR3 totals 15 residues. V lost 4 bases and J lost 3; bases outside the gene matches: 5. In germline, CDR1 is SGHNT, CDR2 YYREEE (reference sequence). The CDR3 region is CASSPTSGSVYEQYF. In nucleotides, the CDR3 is TGTGCCAGCAGCCCGACTAGCGGGAGTGTCTACGAGCAGTACTTC.

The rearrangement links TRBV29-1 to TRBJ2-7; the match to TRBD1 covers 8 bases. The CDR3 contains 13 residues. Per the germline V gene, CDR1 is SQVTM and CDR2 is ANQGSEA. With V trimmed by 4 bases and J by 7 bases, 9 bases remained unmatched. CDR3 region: CSVAGQGRREQYF. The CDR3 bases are TGCAGCGTTGCTGGACAGGGCCGTCGTGAGCAGTACTTC.

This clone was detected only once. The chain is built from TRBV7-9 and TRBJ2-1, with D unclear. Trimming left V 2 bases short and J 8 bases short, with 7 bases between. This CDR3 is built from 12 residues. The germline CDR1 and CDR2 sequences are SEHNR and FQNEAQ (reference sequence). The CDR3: CASSLSSDEQFF. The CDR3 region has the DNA TGTGCCAGCAGCTTATCCTCGGATGAGCAGTTCTTC.

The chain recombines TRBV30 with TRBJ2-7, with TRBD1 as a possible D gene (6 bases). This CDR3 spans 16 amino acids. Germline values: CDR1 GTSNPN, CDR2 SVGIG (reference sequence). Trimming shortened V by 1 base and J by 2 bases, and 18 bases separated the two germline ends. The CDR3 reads CAWSGPKTGPAYEQYF. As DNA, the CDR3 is TGTGCCTGGAGTGGACCTAAGACAGGTCCCGCCTACGAGCAGTACTTC. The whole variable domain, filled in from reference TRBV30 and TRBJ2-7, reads SQTIHQWPATLVQPVGSPLSLECTVEGTSNPNLYWYRQAAGRGLQLLFYSVGIGQISSEVPQNLSASRPQDRQFILSSKKLLLSDSGFYLCAWSGPKTGPAYEQYFGPGTRLTVT.

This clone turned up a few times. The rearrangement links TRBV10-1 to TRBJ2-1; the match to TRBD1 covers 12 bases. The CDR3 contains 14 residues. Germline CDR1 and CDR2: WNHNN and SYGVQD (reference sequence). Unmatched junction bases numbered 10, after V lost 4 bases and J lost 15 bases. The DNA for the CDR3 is TGCGCCAGCAGTGGCCGGGACAGGGGGCCAGGGGCGTTCTTC. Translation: CASSGRDRGPGAFF.

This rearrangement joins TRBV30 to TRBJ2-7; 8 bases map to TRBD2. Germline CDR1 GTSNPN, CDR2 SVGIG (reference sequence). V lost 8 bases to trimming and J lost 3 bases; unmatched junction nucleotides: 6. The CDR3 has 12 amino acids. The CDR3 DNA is TGTGCCCGGGGGGGGGATGGCTACGAGCAGTACTTC. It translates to CARGGDGYEQYF.

In nucleotides, the CDR3 is TGTGCCAGCGATCGGGCAGGGGTTGGGTATGGCTACACCTTC. It encodes CASDRAGVGYGYTF. The V gene is TRBV2, the J gene TRBJ1-2; a possible D gene is TRBD1 (6 bases). Per the germline V gene, CDR1 is SNHLY and CDR2 is FYNNEI. The ends were cut back, 8 bases at V and 5 bases at J, with 18 bases in the middle. The CDR3 spans 14 residues.

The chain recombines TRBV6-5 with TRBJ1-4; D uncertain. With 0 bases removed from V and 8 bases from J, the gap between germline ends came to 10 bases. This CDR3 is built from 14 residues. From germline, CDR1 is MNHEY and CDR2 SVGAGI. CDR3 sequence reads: CASSYSGRLEKLFF. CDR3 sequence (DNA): TGTGCCAGCAGTTACTCGGGGAGATTGGAAAAACTGTTTTTT.

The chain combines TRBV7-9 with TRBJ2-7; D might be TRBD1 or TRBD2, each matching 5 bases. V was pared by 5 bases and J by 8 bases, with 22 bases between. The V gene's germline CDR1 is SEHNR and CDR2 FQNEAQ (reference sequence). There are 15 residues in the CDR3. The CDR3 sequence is CASSRPTQDPGKQYF. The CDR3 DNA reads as TGTGCCAGCAGCCGCCCAACACAGGATCCGGGGAAGCAGTACTTC.

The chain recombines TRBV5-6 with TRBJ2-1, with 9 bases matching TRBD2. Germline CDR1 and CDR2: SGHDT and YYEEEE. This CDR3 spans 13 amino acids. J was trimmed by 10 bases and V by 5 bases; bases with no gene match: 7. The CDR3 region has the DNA TGTGCCAGCAGTTTAGGACTAGCGACAGAGCAGTTCTTC. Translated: CASSLGLATEQFF.

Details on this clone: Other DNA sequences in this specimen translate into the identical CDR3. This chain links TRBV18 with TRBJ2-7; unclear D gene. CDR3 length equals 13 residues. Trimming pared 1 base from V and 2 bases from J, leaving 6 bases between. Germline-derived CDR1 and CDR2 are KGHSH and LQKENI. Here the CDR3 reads CASSPRGTYEQYF. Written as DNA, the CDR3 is TGTGCCAGCTCACCACGAGGAACCTACGAGCAGTACTTC.

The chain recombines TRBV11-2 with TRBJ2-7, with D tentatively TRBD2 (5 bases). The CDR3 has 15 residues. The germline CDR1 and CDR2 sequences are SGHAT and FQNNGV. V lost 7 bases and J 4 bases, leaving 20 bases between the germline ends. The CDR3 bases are TGTGCCAGCATCCTAAGTGGCAGGCGGGCATACGAGCAGTACTTC. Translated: CASILSGRRAYEQYF.

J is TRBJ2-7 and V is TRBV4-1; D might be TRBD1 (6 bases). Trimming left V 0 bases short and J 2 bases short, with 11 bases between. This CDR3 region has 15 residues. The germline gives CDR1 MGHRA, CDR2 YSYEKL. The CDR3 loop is CASSQDGTRAYEQYF. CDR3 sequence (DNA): TGCGCCAGCAGCCAAGATGGGACACGGGCCTACGAGCAGTACTTC.

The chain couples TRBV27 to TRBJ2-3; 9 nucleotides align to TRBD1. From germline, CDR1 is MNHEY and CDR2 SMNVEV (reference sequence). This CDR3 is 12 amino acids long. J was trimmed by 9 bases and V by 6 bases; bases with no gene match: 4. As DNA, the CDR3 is TGTGCCAGCAGCCATGGACAGGGGACGCAGTATTTT. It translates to CASSHGQGTQYF.

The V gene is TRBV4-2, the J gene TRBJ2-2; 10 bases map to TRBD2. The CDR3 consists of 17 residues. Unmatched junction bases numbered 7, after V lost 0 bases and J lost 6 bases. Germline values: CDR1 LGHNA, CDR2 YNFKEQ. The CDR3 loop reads CASSQEASGSNAGELFF. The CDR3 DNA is TGTGCCAGCAGCCAAGAGGCTAGCGGGAGTAATGCCGGGGAGCTGTTTTTT.

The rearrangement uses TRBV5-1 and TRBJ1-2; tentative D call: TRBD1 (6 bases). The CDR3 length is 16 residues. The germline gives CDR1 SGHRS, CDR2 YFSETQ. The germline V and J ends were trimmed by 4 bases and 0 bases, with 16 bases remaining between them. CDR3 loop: CASSNRTVLANYGYTF. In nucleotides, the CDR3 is TGCGCCAGCAGCAACCGGACAGTTCTAGCTAACTATGGCTACACCTTC. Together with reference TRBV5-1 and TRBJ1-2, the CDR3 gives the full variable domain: KAGVTQTPRYLIKTRGQQVTLSCSPISGHRSVSWYQQTPGQGLQFLFEYFSETQRNKGNFPGRFSGRQFSNSRSEMNVSTLELGDSALYLCASSNRTVLANYGYTFGSGTRLTVV.

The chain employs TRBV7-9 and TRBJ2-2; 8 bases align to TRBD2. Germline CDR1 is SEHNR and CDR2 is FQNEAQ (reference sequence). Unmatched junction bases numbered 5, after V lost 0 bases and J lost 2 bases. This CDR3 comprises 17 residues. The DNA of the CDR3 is TGTGCCAGCAGCTTAGCGCTCCTAGCGGGTAACACCGGGGAGCTGTTTTTT. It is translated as CASSLALLAGNTGELFF.

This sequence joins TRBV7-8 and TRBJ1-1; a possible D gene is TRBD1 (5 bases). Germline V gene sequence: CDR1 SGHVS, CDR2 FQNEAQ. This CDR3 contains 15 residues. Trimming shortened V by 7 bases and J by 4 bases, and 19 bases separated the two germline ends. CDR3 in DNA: TGTGCCAGCAACCCCGGGGCCTTGGGCGGCACTGAAGCTTTCTTT. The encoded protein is CASNPGALGGTEAFF. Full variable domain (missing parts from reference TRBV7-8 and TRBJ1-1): GAGVSQSPRYKVAKRGQDVALRCDPISGHVSLFWYQQALGQGPEFLTYFQNEAQLDKSGLPSDRFFAERPEGSVSTLKIQRTQQEDSAVYLCASNPGALGGTEAFFGQGTRLTVV.

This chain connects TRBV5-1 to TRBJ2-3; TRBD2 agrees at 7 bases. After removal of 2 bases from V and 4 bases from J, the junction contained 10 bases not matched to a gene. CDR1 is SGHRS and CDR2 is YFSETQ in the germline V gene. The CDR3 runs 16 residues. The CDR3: CASSLNGGSRSDTQYF. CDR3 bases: TGCGCCAGCAGCTTAAATGGCGGGAGTCGGTCAGATACGCAGTATTTT.